This is a list of T cell receptor beta chains from one sample in a study of breast tumors, draining lymph nodes, adjacent tissues. From the multiplex PCR reads, TCRdb called clonotypes with MiXCR, one entry per CDR3 protein. This sample has more than 250,000 distinct CDR3 sequences, with 30% to 35% found just once. Sample: axillary lymph node tissue. The receptors were sampled from a female donor with breast cancer. Some clones in this sample may be carry-over from other donors' samples. Both conserved end residues are part of each CDR3. A D gene is named only where the DNA matches it firmly. Size is omitted from some rows. Given values are once, few, many or a class for expanded clones.

cdr3_aa cdr3_nt clone_size v_call d_call j_call
CASSGGRDYNEQFF TGTGCCAGTAGTGGTGGACGGGACTACAATGAGCAGTTCTTC many TRBV19 NA TRBJ2-1
CASNSSWDGFRYF TGTGCCAGCAATTCATCCTGGGACGGGTTCCGGTACTTC NA TRBV6-6 NA TRBJ2-7
CASRPTGLVSREQYF TGTGCCAGCAGGCCAACAGGGCTCGTTTCGCGAGAGCAGTACTTC few TRBV6-5 NA TRBJ2-7
CASSRPGVTGAQETQYF TGTGCCAGCAGCCGACCCGGCGTAACAGGGGCGCAAGAGACCCAGTACTTC NA TRBV4-2 TRBD1 TRBJ2-5
CASSVSGQRETYEQHF TGTGCCAGCAGCGTCTCTGGTCAGCGGGAAACCTACGAGCAGCACTTC many TRBV9 TRBD2 TRBJ2-7
CASSLAGAIGELSF TGTGCCAGCAGCTTAGCGGGAGCGATCGGGGAGCTGTCTTTT NA TRBV7-6 NA TRBJ2-2
CASSYAGQGGNQPQHF TGTGCCAGCAGTTACGCGGGACAGGGAGGCAATCAGCCCCAGCATTTT many TRBV6-6 TRBD1 TRBJ1-5
CASKEGQGGSGANVLTF TGCGCCAGCAAGGAAGGACAGGGGGGCTCTGGGGCCAACGTCCTGACTTTC NA TRBV10-2 TRBD1 TRBJ2-6
CASRRGNQPQHF TGTGCCAGCCGCCGGGGGAATCAGCCCCAGCATTTT many TRBV28 NA TRBJ1-5
CASSPGGVVYGYTF TGTGCCAGCAGTCCTGGCGGGGTAGTTTATGGCTACACCTTC many TRBV6-4 NA TRBJ1-2
CASSPGDLAYGYTF TGTGCCAGCTCACCTGGGGATCTGGCCTATGGCTACACCTTC NA TRBV18 NA TRBJ1-2
CASSWGTSGANVLTF TGTGCCAGCAGTTGGGGGACTTCTGGGGCCAACGTCCTGACTTTC many TRBV12-3/TRBV12-4 NA TRBJ2-6
CASSLSSGVNTGELFF TGTGCCAGCAGCTTGTCCTCTGGGGTGAACACCGGGGAGCTGTTTTTT many TRBV5-4 NA TRBJ2-2
CASTRTANYEQYF TGTGCCAGCACTAGGACAGCCAACTACGAGCAGTACTTC few TRBV28 NA TRBJ2-7
CAISESLDEKLFF TGTGCCATCAGTGAGTCGCTTGATGAAAAACTGTTTTTT NA TRBV10-3 NA TRBJ1-4
CASSLIAGWGQETQYF TGTGCCAGCAGCTTGATTGCGGGGTGGGGGCAAGAGACCCAGTACTTC many TRBV11-3 NA TRBJ2-5
CASRPGLAGGYGYTF TGCGCCAGCAGACCGGGACTAGCGGGAGGGTATGGCTACACCTTC NA TRBV5-1 NA TRBJ1-2
CAWMGQYNSPLHF TGTGCCTGGATGGGACAGTATAATTCACCCCTCCACTTT many TRBV30 TRBD1 TRBJ1-6
CASPPAGGGETQYF TGTGCCAGCCCCCCTGCGGGAGGGGGGGAGACCCAGTACTTC many TRBV6-4 TRBD2 TRBJ2-5
CASSKFRTGSNQPQHF TGTGCCAGCAGTAAATTCCGGACGGGTAGCAATCAGCCCCAGCATTTT many TRBV6-1 NA TRBJ1-5
CSARAQTGGVYEQYF TGCAGTGCTAGAGCCCAGACAGGGGGAGTTTACGAGCAGTACTTC many TRBV20-1 TRBD1 TRBJ2-7
CASSEPHRRRVGAYEQYF TGTGCCAGCAGTGAACCCCACCGACGGAGGGTAGGGGCCTACGAGCAGTACTTC once TRBV25-1 NA TRBJ2-7
CASSRHGELTRSPSTDTQYF TGCGCCAGCAGCCGTCATGGGGAACTGACTAGATCCCCCAGCACAGATACGCAGTATTTT NA TRBV5-1 NA TRBJ2-3
CASTAARYEQYF TGTGCCAGCACGGCGGCCCGGTACGAGCAGTACTTC many TRBV28 NA TRBJ2-7
CASSARYGDANEKLFF TGTGCCAGCAGCGCCCGCTATGGGGACGCTAATGAAAAACTGTTTTTT NA TRBV9 NA TRBJ1-4
CASKGPGTGELFF TGTGCCAGTAAAGGCCCGGGCACCGGGGAGCTGTTTTTT many TRBV12-3/TRBV12-4 NA TRBJ2-2
CASSHRNSGANVLTF TGTGCCAGCAGTCACAGGAACTCTGGGGCCAACGTCCTGACTTTC many TRBV12-3/TRBV12-4 NA TRBJ2-6
CASSPDRGGNTIYF TGTGCCAGCAGCCCCGACAGGGGTGGAAACACCATATATTTT many TRBV7-9 TRBD1 TRBJ1-3
CASSPSGAWGGYTF TGTGCCAGCAGCCCTTCGGGGGCGTGGGGTGGCTACACCTTC many TRBV12-3/TRBV12-4 NA TRBJ1-2
CATSGPKLGRTCYSPPHF TGTGCCACCAGTGGCCCCAAACTGGGGCGCACCTGTTATTCACCCCCCCACTTT NA TRBV24-1 NA TRBJ1-6
CSARDRAGGTDTQYF TGCAGTGCTAGAGATCGAGCGGGAGGTACAGATACGCAGTATTTT many TRBV20-1 TRBD2 TRBJ2-3
CSARGTLLSGCDEKLFF TGCAGTGCTAGAGGGACTCTGTTATCTGGGTGTGATGAAAAACTGTTTTTT NA TRBV20-1 NA TRBJ1-4
CATSDSVLAGGHEQFF TGTGCCACCAGTGATTCAGTACTAGCGGGAGGTCATGAGCAGTTCTTC many TRBV24-1 TRBD2 TRBJ2-1
CASSTGLAGGPAFF TGCGCCAGCAGTACAGGACTAGCGGGAGGGCCTGCGTTCTTC many TRBV10-1 TRBD2 TRBJ2-1
CASSDAGQREGYTF TGTGCCAGCAGCGATGCCGGGCAGAGGGAAGGCTACACCTTC many TRBV6-1 NA TRBJ1-2
CASSLSGSNTQYF TGCGCCAGCAGCTTGAGTGGCTCAAATACGCAGTATTTT many TRBV5-1 NA TRBJ2-3
CASTEFSTDTQYF TGCGCCAGCACTGAATTCTCTACAGATACGCAGTATTTT many TRBV10-2 NA TRBJ2-3
CASSDSVLVVRQFF TGTGCCAGCAGTGATTCTGTGCTAGTCGTGAGGCAGTTCTTC many TRBV2 NA TRBJ2-1
CASPPRGLSSYEQYF TGTGCTAGTCCCCCGAGGGGACTAAGCTCCTACGAGCAGTACTTC many TRBV7-7 TRBD2 TRBJ2-7
CASSFSGAYEQYF TGTGCCAGCAGCTTCTCTGGGGCCTACGAGCAGTACTTC many TRBV7-9 NA TRBJ2-7
CAWSVSLPGQGQETQYF TGTGCCTGGAGTGTATCCCTCCCGGGACAGGGGCAAGAGACCCAGTACTTC few TRBV30 TRBD1 TRBJ2-5
CASSSDRASNQPQHF TGTGCCAGCAGCTCCGACAGGGCATCTAATCAGCCCCAGCATTTT many TRBV7-8 TRBD1 TRBJ1-5
CASAATSNVYEQYF TGTGCCAGCGCAGCTACGAGCAACGTCTACGAGCAGTACTTC few TRBV18 NA TRBJ2-7
CASSPGRDRGRFTGELFF TGTGCCAGCAGCCCTGGTCGGGACAGGGGGCGATTCACCGGGGAGCTGTTTTTT few TRBV5-4 TRBD1 TRBJ2-2
CASSVRSRFTGDEQLF TGTGCCAGTAGTGTGAGAAGCAGATTTACAGGAGATGAGCAGCTCTTC once TRBV2 NA TRBJ2-1
CARLQGGGGTGELFF TGTGCCAGGCTGCAAGGCGGGGGCGGCACCGGGGAGCTGTTTTTT many TRBV10-3 NA TRBJ2-2
CASSYLNTQYF TGTGCCAGCAGTTACCTCAATACGCAGTATTTT many TRBV6-5 NA TRBJ2-3
CASSLWGINYGYTF TGTGCCAGCAGCTTGTGGGGGATAAACTATGGCTACACCTTC many TRBV7-2 NA TRBJ1-2
CASSPRELAGAGANVLTF TGTGCCAGCAGCCCACGGGAATTAGCGGGAGCTGGGGCCAACGTCCTGACTTTC many TRBV7-8 TRBD2 TRBJ2-6
CATSRDRSGRWDTQYF TGTGCCACCAGCAGAGATCGTAGCGGGAGGTGGGATACGCAGTATTTT many TRBV15 TRBD2 TRBJ2-3
CTSSRGRDQPQHF TGCACCAGCAGCCGAGGGCGGGATCAGCCCCAGCATTTT few TRBV4-1 NA TRBJ1-5
CASSAQGANGYTF TGCGCCAGCAGCGCTCAGGGGGCAAATGGCTACACCTTC many TRBV5-1 TRBD1 TRBJ1-2
CASSSGPGNTEAFF TGTGCCAGCAGCTCGGGACCGGGGAACACTGAAGCTTTCTTT NA TRBV11-2 NA TRBJ1-1
CSARVAVATEAFF TGCAGTGCTAGAGTCGCAGTTGCCACTGAAGCTTTCTTT NA TRBV20-1 NA TRBJ1-1
CASSPGQYGYTF TGCGCCAGCAGCCCGGGACAATATGGCTACACCTTC many TRBV5-1 NA TRBJ1-2
CASSPISGARTDTQYF TGTGCCAGCAGCCCTATAAGCGGGGCCCGCACAGATACGCAGTATTTT many TRBV11-2 TRBD2 TRBJ2-3
CASSHDGRGANVLTF TGTGCCAGCAGTCACGATGGCCGTGGGGCCAACGTCCTGACTTTC NA TRBV6-5 NA TRBJ2-6
CAGSVTDTQYF TGTGCCGGCAGCGTGACCGATACGCAGTATTTT NA TRBV11-2 NA TRBJ2-3
CASSLIAGYEQFF TGTGCCAGCAGCTTGATAGCGGGGTATGAGCAGTTCTTC many TRBV7-6 TRBD2 TRBJ2-1
CASSVASDGGEQYF TGTGCCAGCAGCGTAGCATCCGATGGGGGTGAGCAGTACTTC many TRBV9 NA TRBJ2-7